The clone carrying this T cell receptor (beta chain) was observed many times. As yet, its antigen is unknown. Per germline, CDR1 DFQATT and CDR2 SNEGSKA (reference sequence). The junction had 7 bases not matched to a gene; V was cut back by 6 bases and J by 4 bases. The CDR3 has 13 residues. This record belongs to a study of CD8 T cells in ankylosing spondylitis. Study findings and constraints: Relatively rare in peripheral blood, disease-linked clones were also CD8+. Seemingly distinctive of ankylosing spondylitis blood was a TCR beta motif formed by eight highly homologous variants. Significantly higher representation of disease-linked clones was reported for matched ankylosing spondylitis synovial fluid.

Making the TCR beta libraries involved quantitative 5'-RACE with molecular barcodes. MiXCR was run by TCRdb on the 5' RACE reads, yielding one entry per CDR3 protein. Of about 190,000 distinct CDR3 sequences in the sample, 13% were seen once. This sequence originates from a female donor with ankylosing spondylitis or in good health (not recorded which). The chain is built from TRBV20-1 and TRBJ2-3, with 7 bases fitting TRBD2. The specimen sequenced was blood, either unsorted or a sorted T cell fraction (not recorded which). CDR3 sequence reads: CSAGEGGADTQYF. The CDR3, as DNA: TGCAGTGCGGGGGAGGGCGGTGCAGATACGCAGTATTTT.